The source of this T cell receptor (beta chain) is a study of T cells in women clearing cervical HPV infection. Study-wide background: Case blood drawn at lesion detection; control blood after infection cleared.

HPV was found by MY09/MY11 PCR and dot-blot genotyping. TCRdb keeps only in-frame clones here, not all; method: immunoSEQ multiplex PCR. In all, the sample yields tens of thousands of clones. The CDR3 totals 17 residues. Germline V lookup: CDR1 SGHTA, CDR2 FQGNSA. Trimming took 0 bases from V and 0 from J; bases not matched to a gene: 5. Remarks on this clone: The missing CDR3 end, 3 residues past where the read stops, is filled in from the germline J gene.

Sequencing input: blood buffy coat. This chain links TRBV7-2 with TRBJ1-5, with TRBD1 matching over 7 bases. The sequence was obtained from a woman between 18 and 70 years old with a cervical HPV16 infection that either progressed to CIN3+ or cleared (not recorded which). Incomplete CDR3 DNA: TGTGCCAGCAGCTTAGCGACAGGGTCCTATAGCAATCAGCCC. Amino acid sequence: CASSLATGSYSNQP. The complete CDR3 reads CASSLATGSYSNQPQHF.